This T cell receptor beta chain was found in a study of blood T cell repertoires in COVID-19. Study at large: Acute and convalescent COVID-19 samples came from the United States, Italy and Spain.

Germline CDR1 is GTSNPN and CDR2 is SVGIG (reference sequence). CDR3 length: 10 amino acids. V was pared by 4 bases and J by 10 bases, with 10 bases between. Per the authors' pipeline: Amplified reference gene primers provided the basis for estimating nucleated cell counts. Measured with immunoSEQ multiplex PCR; TCRdb has only the in-frame clones, and not every one. The V and J calls and clone size were taken over from that table, and D and trimming were inferred from the DNA. The table records some 450,000 clones, approximately 88% of them present only once. The clonotype was recovered from a woman in her forties or fifties with COVID-19, enrolled during active disease. Sequencing was carried out using peripheral blood. This chain links TRBV30 with TRBJ1-1; D call uncertain. CDR3 sequence: CAWNGERAFF. The CDR3 DNA reads TGTGCCTGGAACGGAGAACGAGCTTTCTTT.